These 23 T cell receptor beta chains were all obtained from the same sample, sequenced in a study of shared clonotypes between healthy human individuals (dated by TCRdb to 2020 to 2022). For the CD8 naive samples, CD45RO-negative cells were positively selected for CCR7, yielding a CD45RA+CCR7+ population from which TemRA cells were excluded. Library construction relied on the immunoSEQ multiplex PCR assay. TCRdb obtained this table from immuneACCESS and retained in-frame rearrangements with V and J assigned. These tables miss some clones; where compared with another copy, unresolved V genes account for less than half of the shortfall, and the remainder is unexplained. For this sample the table gives a few hundred thousand clones, of which roughly 95% were detected only once. Clones ranked in the top ten supply 0.09% to 0.13% of the sample. The sequencing input was naive CD8+ T cells sorted from blood. What the cell subset or site label conveys for this sample: CD45RA+CCR7+. The source of these receptors is a woman younger than 45 in good health.

J is TRBJ2-7 and V is TRBV19; D is perhaps TRBD2 (6 bases). CDR3 length: 15 residues. Trimming cost V 5 bases and J 2 bases, with 16 bases left between them. Germline values: CDR1 LNHDA, CDR2 SQIVND (reference sequence). The CDR3 DNA reads TGTGCCAGTAGTGCCGCCGGCGGGAAAACCTACGAGCAGTACTTC. It is translated as CASSAAGGKTYEQYF.

The V call is TRBV11-2, the J call TRBJ1-1; perhaps TRBD1 as D (6 bases). V was clipped by 5 bases and J by 0 bases, with 10 bases between them. The CDR3 covers 14 residues. Per germline, CDR1 SGHAT and CDR2 FQNNGV. In DNA, the CDR3 is TGTGCCAGCAGCCTCCAGGGGTTGAACACTGAAGCTTTCTTT. Protein: CASSLQGLNTEAFF.

The chain couples TRBV27 to TRBJ2-3; D is uncertain. The CDR3 runs 14 residues. The germline gives CDR1 MNHEY, CDR2 SMNVEV (reference sequence). Trimming took 1 base from V and 2 from J, leaving 7 bases between them. The CDR3 DNA sequence: TGTGCCAGCAGTTTATATGTAAACACAGATACGCAGTATTTT. Protein sequence: CASSLYVNTDTQYF.

V is TRBV4-1 and J is TRBJ1-6; 8 nucleotides align to TRBD1. Germline assignment: CDR1 MGHRA and CDR2 YSYEKL. There are 14 residues in the CDR3. The trim removed 4 bases at V and 18 bases at J, leaving 14 bases unmatched. The CDR3 region is CASSPNDRGEAGHF. CDR3 DNA: TGCGCCAGCAGCCCTAACGACAGGGGAGAGGCCGGCCACTTT.

The chain recombines TRBV7-3 with TRBJ2-5, with 14 nucleotides matching TRBD2. J lost 5 bases, V lost 1 base, and 6 bases had no gene match. Germline V gene data show CDR1 as SGHTA and CDR2 as FQGTGA. The CDR3 extends over 17 amino acids. CDR3 amino acids: CASSLRGTSGSPETQYF. Written as DNA, the CDR3 is TGTGCCAGCAGCTTAAGGGGGACTAGCGGGAGTCCGGAGACCCAGTACTTC.

V usage is TRBV2 and J usage is TRBJ1-1, with D possibly being TRBD1 (6 bases). Germline loops: CDR1 SNHLY, CDR2 FYNNEI. This CDR3 contains 14 residues. Trimming stripped 9 bases from V and 4 bases from J, with 18 bases between. Written as DNA, the CDR3 is TGTGCCAGTCACCTTGGGGGCGGGGGCACTGAAGCTTTCTTT. Translation gives CASHLGGGGTEAFF.

CDR3 in DNA: TGTGCCAGCAGCCCTGGACAGGGGGCGCCGGGACTGCAGTTCTTC. It translates to CASSPGQGAPGLQFF. This rearrangement joins TRBV5-4 to TRBJ2-1, with 11 nucleotides matching TRBD1. The CDR3 has 15 amino acids. The trim removed 4 bases at V and 12 bases at J, leaving 12 bases unmatched. Germline-derived CDR1 and CDR2 are SGHNT and YYREEE (reference sequence).

The chain links TRBV23-1 to TRBJ2-3, with 9 positions matching TRBD1. TRBV23-1 is an ORF; its function is uncertain. The CDR3 is 15 residues long. The J segment lost 4 bases and the V segment lost 0 bases, leaving 2 bases of the junction unmatched. CDR3 DNA: TGCGCCAGCAGTCAATCGGGACAGGGCCCAGATACGCAGTATTTT. Protein product: CASSQSGQGPDTQYF.

Comment on this clone: Distinct nucleotide sequences in the sample also encode this CDR3. The chain couples TRBV28 to TRBJ1-5; a possible D gene is TRBD1 (5 bases). Germline CDR1 is MDHEN and CDR2 is SYDVKM. Trimming stripped 3 bases from V and 6 bases from J, with 12 bases between. The CDR3 is made up of 14 amino acids. CDR3 loop: CASSLGQGGQPQHF. CDR3 coding DNA: TGTGCCAGCAGTTTGGGCCAGGGCGGTCAGCCCCAGCATTTT.

The chain couples TRBV27 to TRBJ2-1; 7 nucleotides line up with TRBD1. The CDR3 is 16 amino acids. Unmatched junction bases numbered 12, after V lost 5 bases and J lost 5 bases. Germline CDR1 is MNHEY and CDR2 is SMNVEV (reference sequence). This CDR3 is CASSLPLRTGDNEQFF. Written as DNA, the CDR3 is TGTGCCAGCAGTCTTCCCCTACGTACAGGGGACAATGAGCAGTTCTTC.

The V and J genes are TRBV6-6 and TRBJ2-2, with 9 bases that match TRBD2. V lost 2 bases and J lost 0; bases outside the gene matches: 1. The germline gives CDR1 MNHNY, CDR2 SVGAGI (reference sequence). The CDR3 is 16 amino acids. CDR3 DNA sequence: TGTGCCAGCAGTTACGGACTAGCGTCGAACACCGGGGAGCTGTTTTTT. Amino acid sequence: CASSYGLASNTGELFF.

This chain uses TRBV30 with TRBJ1-5, with 10 bases identical to TRBD1. The germline gives CDR1 GTSNPN, CDR2 SVGIG (reference sequence). The CDR3 has 15 amino acids. The J segment lost 7 bases and the V segment lost 6 bases, leaving 12 bases of the junction unmatched. Written as DNA, the CDR3 is TGTGCCTGCCCCCCTGGGGACAGGGGTGACCAGCCCCAGCATTTT. Translating it yields CACPPGDRGDQPQHF.

This chain uses TRBV27 with TRBJ1-2; D is unresolved. The CDR3 is 11 residues long. Trimming stripped 8 bases from V and 8 bases from J, with 12 bases between. Germline V lookup: CDR1 MNHEY, CDR2 SMNVEV (reference sequence). The CDR3 loop reads CASGTPSGYTF. CDR3 sequence (DNA): TGTGCCAGCGGCACCCCCTCCGGCTACACCTTC.

This clone occurred once. This chain joins TRBV27 and TRBJ2-7, with a weak D call TRBD1 (6 bases). Between the trimmed V and J ends, which lost 5 bases and 5 bases, there was a span of 16 bases. The germline V gene has CDR1 MNHEY and CDR2 SMNVEV (reference sequence). This CDR3 spans 14 amino acids. CDR3 in amino acids: CASSPGTLWDEQYF. The CDR3 DNA reads TGTGCCAGCAGTCCTGGGACACTCTGGGACGAGCAGTACTTC.

This chain connects TRBV5-8 to TRBJ2-7, with D hard to call. The germline gives CDR1 SGHTS, CDR2 YDEGEE. Deletions cut 0 bases from V and 2 bases from J, with 6 bases between. This CDR3 comprises 13 residues. The CDR3 DNA reads TGTGCCAGCAGCTTGGTGCACCCCTACGAGCAGTACTTC. This codes for CASSLVHPYEQYF. Full variable domain (rest looked up from reference TRBV5-8 and TRBJ2-7): EAGVTQSPTHLIKTRGQQATLRCSPISGHTSVYWYQQALGLGLQFLLWYDEGEERNRGNFPPRFSGRQFPNYSSELNVNALELEDSALYLCASSLVHPYEQYFGPGTRLTVT.

The chain has TRBV18 and TRBJ1-3; D is unclear. V was trimmed by 0 bases and J by 0 bases, leaving 6 bases between them. There are 15 residues in the CDR3. The germline CDR1 and CDR2 sequences are KGHSH and LQKENI. CDR3 amino acids: CASSPPANSGNTIYF. The DNA for the CDR3 is TGTGCCAGCTCACCACCCGCTAACTCTGGAAACACCATATATTTT.

The rearrangement links TRBV27 to TRBJ2-3; 7 bases map to TRBD2. The CDR3 runs to 15 residues. The J segment lost 5 bases and the V segment lost 1 base, leaving 6 bases of the junction unmatched. CDR1 is MNHEY, CDR2 SMNVEV, per germline (reference sequence). The CDR3 coding sequence is TGTGCCAGCAGTTTATTGGGCGGGAGTGGAGATACGCAGTATTTT. This encodes CASSLLGGSGDTQYF.

Here the CDR3 DNA reads TGTGCCAGCAGCGAGAGCTACGAGCAGTACTTC. Translation: CASSESYEQYF. The genes are TRBV4-2 and TRBJ2-7; no clear D. Germline V gene lookup returns CDR1 LGHNA and CDR2 YNFKEQ. The V gene lost 5 bases and the J gene lost 3 bases, with 5 bases spanning the gap. The CDR3 consists of 11 residues.

The V call is TRBV7-9, the J call TRBJ1-1; possible D gene TRBD1, 6 bases. The CDR3 has 15 residues. The ends were cut back, 2 bases at V and 4 bases at J, with 14 bases in the middle. The germline V gene has CDR1 SEHNR and CDR2 FQNEAQ (reference sequence). CDR3 loop: CASSLNPGAGTEAFF. The CDR3 nucleotides are TGTGCCAGCAGCTTAAATCCAGGGGCCGGCACTGAAGCTTTCTTT. Drawing the rest from reference TRBV7-9 and TRBJ1-1, the complete variable domain is DTGVSQNPRHKITKRGQNVTFRCDPISEHNRLYWYRQTLGQGPEFLTYFQNEAQLEKSRLLSDRFSAERPKGSFSTLEIQRTEQGDSAMYLCASSLNPGAGTEAFFGQGTRLTVV.

The chain couples TRBV10-3 to TRBJ2-7; D gene uncertain. The germline gives CDR1 ENHRY, CDR2 SYGVKD. This CDR3 has 14 residues. The V end lost 5 bases, the J end lost 0 bases, and 11 bases lay between the germline ends. The CDR3 DNA reads as TGTGCCATCAGTATCCCGGGTAGCTCCTACGAGCAGTACTTC. Amino acid sequence: CAISIPGSSYEQYF.

The rearrangement joins TRBV6-5 to TRBJ1-1; D uncertain. Germline CDR1 MNHEY, CDR2 SVGAGI. V lost 6 bases and J lost 8, with 13 bases in between. The CDR3 runs 12 residues. The chain's CDR3 is CASSPGLAEAFF. The CDR3 DNA reads TGTGCCAGCAGCCCCGGGTTAGCGGAAGCTTTCTTT.

The chain links TRBV5-6 to TRBJ1-1; 8 nucleotides line up with TRBD1. The trim removed 4 bases at V and 7 bases at J, leaving 3 bases unmatched. The germline V gene has CDR1 SGHDT and CDR2 YYEEEE. CDR3 length equals 12 residues. The CDR3 here is CASSPGTGEAFF. The CDR3 DNA follows: TGTGCCAGCAGCCCCGGGACAGGTGAAGCTTTCTTT.

The V gene is TRBV7-9, the J gene TRBJ2-7, with D tentatively TRBD2 (6 bases). Per the germline V gene, CDR1 is SEHNR and CDR2 is FQNEAQ (reference sequence). There are 13 residues in the CDR3. Trimming took off 1 base at V and 3 bases at J, with 7 bases between the two ends. The CDR3, as DNA: TGTGCCAGCAGCTTAGGGCGGGACTACGAGCAGTACTTC. Its protein product is CASSLGRDYEQYF.